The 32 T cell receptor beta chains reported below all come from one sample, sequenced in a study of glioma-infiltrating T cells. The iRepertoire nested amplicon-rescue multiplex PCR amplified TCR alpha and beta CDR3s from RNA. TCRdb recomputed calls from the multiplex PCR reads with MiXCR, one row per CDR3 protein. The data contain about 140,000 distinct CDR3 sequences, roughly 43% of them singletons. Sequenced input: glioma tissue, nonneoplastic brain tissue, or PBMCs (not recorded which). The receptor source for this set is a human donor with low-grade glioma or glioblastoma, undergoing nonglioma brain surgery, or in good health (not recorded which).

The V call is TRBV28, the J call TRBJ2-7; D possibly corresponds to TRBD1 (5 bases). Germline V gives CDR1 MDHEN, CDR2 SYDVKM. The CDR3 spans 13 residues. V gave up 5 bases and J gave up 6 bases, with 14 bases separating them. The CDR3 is CASSQGKPGEQYF. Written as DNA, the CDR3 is TGTGCCAGCAGTCAGGGTAAGCCTGGCGAGCAGTACTTC.

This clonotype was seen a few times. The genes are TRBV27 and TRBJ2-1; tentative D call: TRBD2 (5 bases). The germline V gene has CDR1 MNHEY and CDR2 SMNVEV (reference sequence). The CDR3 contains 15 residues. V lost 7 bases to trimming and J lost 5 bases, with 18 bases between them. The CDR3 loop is CASTRGFHGDNEQFF. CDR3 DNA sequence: TGTGCCAGCACCCGGGGATTCCATGGCGACAATGAGCAGTTCTTC.

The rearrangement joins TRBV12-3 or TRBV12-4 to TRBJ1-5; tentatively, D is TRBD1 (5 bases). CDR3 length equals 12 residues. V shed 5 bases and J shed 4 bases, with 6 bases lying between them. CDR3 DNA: TGTGCCAGCAGTAGACAGAATCAGCCCCAGCATTTT. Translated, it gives CASSRQNQPQHF.

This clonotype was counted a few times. This chain's CDR3 is CASLKAAGGGNEQFF. For the CDR3, the DNA is TGTGCCAGTCTTAAGGCAGCGGGAGGGGGAAATGAGCAGTTCTTC. The rearrangement uses TRBV19 and TRBJ2-1, with 10 bases identical to TRBD2. V lost 8 bases and J lost 7; bases outside the gene matches: 11. The CDR3 length is 15 residues. Germline CDR1 and CDR2: LNHDA and SQIVND (reference sequence).

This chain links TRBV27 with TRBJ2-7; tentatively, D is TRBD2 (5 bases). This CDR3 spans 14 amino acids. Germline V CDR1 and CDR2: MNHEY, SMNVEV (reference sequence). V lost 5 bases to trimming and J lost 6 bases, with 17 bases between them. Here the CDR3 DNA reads TGTGCCAGCAGTCCCTCACTAGAGAACCGCGAGCAGTACTTC. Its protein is CASSPSLENREQYF.

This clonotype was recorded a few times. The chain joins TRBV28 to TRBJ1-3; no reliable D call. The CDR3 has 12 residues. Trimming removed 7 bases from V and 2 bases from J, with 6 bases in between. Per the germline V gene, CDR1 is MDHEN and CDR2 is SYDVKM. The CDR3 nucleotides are TGTGCCAGCACCGCCGCTGGAAACACCATATATTTT. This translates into CASTAAGNTIYF.

CDR3 residues: CSVSGLLAQSYNEQFF. In DNA form, the CDR3 reads TGCAGCGTTTCCGGATTACTAGCGCAATCCTACAATGAGCAGTTCTTC. The chain couples TRBV29-1 to TRBJ2-1; TRBD2 matches at 7 bases. CDR3 size: 16 residues. The germline V gene encodes CDR1 SQVTM and CDR2 ANQGSEA. Trimming took 5 bases from V and 1 from J; bases not matched to a gene: 11.

CDR3 bases: TGCGCCAGCAGCCAAGATGTTGGTAACAGGGAGCTGTTTTTT. Translating gives CASSQDVGNRELFF. The gene calls are TRBV4-3 and TRBJ2-2; D gene ambiguous. CDR3 length: 14 amino acids. Trimming left V 0 bases short and J 9 bases short, with 11 bases between. Germline V lookup: CDR1 LGHNA, CDR2 YSLEER.

CDR3 sequence (DNA): TGCGCCAGCAGCCAAGACCCCAGGGTCCATGGCTACACCTTC. Protein: CASSQDPRVHGYTF. The J gene is TRBJ1-2, the V gene TRBV4-3; perhaps TRBD1 as D (5 bases). The CDR3 consists of 14 residues. With 0 bases removed from V and 6 bases from J, the gap between germline ends came to 11 bases. Looked up from germline, CDR1 is LGHNA and CDR2 is YSLEER.

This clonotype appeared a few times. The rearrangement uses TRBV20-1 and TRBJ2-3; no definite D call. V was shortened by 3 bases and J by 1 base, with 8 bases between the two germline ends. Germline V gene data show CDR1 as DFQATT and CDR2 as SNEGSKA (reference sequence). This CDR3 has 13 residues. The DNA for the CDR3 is TGCAGTGCTAGGGGCAGCGGCACAGATACGCAGTATTTT. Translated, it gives CSARGSGTDTQYF.

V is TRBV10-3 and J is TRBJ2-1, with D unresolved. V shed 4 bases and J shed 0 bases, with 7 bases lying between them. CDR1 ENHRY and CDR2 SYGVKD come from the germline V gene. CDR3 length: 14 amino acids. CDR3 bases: TGTGCCATCAGTGGTCAAGACTCCTACAATGAGCAGTTCTTC. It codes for CAISGQDSYNEQFF.

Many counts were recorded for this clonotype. CDR3 in amino acids: CASTHGGSPDTQYF. As DNA, the CDR3 is TGTGCCAGCACCCACGGCGGGAGTCCAGATACGCAGTATTTT. V and J are TRBV6-1 and TRBJ2-3; 7 nucleotides agree with TRBD2. J gave up 4 bases and V 7 bases, and 8 bases lay outside the gene matches. CDR3 length: 14 residues. CDR1 and CDR2 from the germline V gene are MNHNS and SASEGT.

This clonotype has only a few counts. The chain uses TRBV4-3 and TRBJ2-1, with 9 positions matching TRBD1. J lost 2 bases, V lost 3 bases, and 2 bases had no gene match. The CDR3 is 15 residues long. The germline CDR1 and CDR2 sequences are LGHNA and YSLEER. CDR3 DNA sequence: TGCGCCAGCAGCCACGACAGGGGGGCCTACAATGAGCAGTTCTTC. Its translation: CASSHDRGAYNEQFF.

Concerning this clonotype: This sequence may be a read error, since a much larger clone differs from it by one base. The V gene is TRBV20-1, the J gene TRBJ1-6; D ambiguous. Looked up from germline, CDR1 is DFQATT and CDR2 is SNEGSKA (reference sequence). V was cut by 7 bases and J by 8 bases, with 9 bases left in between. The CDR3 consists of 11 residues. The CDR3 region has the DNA TGCAGTGATAGGTCGGATTCACCCCTCCACTTT. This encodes CSDRSDSPLHF.

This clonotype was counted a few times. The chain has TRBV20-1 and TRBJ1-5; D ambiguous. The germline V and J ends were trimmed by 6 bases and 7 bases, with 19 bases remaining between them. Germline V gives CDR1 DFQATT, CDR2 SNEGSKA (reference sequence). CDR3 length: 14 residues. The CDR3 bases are TGCAGTGCCCGAGGCAGTATGGAATACCAGCCCCAGCATTTT. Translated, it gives CSARGSMEYQPQHF.

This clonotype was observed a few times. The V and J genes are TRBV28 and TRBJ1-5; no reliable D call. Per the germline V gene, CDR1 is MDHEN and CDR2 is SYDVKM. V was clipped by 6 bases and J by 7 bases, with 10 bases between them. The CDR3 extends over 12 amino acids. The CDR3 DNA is TGTGCCAGCAGCCAGGAGGGACAGCCCCAGCATTTT. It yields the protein CASSQEGQPQHF.

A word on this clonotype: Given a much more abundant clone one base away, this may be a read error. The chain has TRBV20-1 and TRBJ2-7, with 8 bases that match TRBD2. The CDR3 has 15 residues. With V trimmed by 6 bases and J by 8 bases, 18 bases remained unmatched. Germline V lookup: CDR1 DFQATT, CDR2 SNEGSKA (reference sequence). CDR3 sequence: CSATYGAGAFRKQYF. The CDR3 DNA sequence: TGCAGTGCAACCTACGGAGCGGGAGCCTTTCGTAAGCAGTACTTC.

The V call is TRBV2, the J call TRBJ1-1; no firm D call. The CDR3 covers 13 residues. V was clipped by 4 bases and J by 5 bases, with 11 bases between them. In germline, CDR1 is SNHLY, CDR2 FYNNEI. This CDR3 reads CASSGTGWTEAFF. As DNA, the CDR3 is TGTGCCAGCAGTGGGACGGGTTGGACTGAAGCTTTCTTT.

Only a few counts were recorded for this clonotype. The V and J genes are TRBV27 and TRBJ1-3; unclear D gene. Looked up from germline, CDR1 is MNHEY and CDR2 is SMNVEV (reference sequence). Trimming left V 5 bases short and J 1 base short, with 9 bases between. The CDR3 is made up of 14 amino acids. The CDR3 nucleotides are TGTGCCAGCAGTGCGACGGTTTCTGGAAACACCATATATTTT. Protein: CASSATVSGNTIYF.

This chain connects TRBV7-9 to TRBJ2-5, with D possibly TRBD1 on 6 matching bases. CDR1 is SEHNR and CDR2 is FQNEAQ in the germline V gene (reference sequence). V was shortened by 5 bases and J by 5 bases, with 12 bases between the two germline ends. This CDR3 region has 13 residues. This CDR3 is CASSTAQGETQYF. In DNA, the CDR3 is TGTGCCAGCAGCACAGCGCAGGGGGAGACCCAGTACTTC.

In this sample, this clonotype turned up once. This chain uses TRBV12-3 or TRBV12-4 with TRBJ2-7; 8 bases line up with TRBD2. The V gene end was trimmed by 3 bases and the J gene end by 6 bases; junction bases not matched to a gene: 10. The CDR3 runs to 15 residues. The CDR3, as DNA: TGTGCCAGCAGTTTCCAAGGGACTAGTTTTGCCGAGCAGTACTTC. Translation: CASSFQGTSFAEQYF.

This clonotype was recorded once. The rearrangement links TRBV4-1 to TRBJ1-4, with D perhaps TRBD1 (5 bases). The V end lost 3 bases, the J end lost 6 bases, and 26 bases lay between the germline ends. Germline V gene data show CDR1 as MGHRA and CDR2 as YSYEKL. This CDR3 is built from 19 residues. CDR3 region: CASSQTILGGFGWYEKLFF. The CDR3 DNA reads TGCGCCAGCAGCCAGACGATATTGGGGGGGTTCGGTTGGTATGAAAAACTGTTTTTT.

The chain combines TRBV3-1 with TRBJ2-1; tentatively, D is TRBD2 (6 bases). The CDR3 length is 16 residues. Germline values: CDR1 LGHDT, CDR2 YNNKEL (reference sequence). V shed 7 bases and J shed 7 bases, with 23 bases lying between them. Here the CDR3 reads CASKAGRDSSWNEQFF. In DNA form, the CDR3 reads TGTGCCAGCAAAGCAGGACGGGACTCTTCTTGGAATGAGCAGTTCTTC.

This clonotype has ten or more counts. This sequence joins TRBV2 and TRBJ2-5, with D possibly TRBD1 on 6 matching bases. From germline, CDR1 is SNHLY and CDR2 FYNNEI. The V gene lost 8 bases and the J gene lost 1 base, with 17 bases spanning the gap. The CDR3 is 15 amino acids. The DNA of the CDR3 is TGTGCCAGCGAAACTATTGGGGGCCGCCAAGAGACCCAGTACTTC. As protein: CASETIGGRQETQYF. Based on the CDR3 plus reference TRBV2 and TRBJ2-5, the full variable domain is EPEVTQTPSHQVTQMGQEVILRCVPISNHLYFYWYRQILGQKVEFLVSFYNNEISEKSEIFDDQFSVERPDGSNFTLKIRSTKLEDSAMYFCASETIGGRQETQYFGPGTRLLVL.

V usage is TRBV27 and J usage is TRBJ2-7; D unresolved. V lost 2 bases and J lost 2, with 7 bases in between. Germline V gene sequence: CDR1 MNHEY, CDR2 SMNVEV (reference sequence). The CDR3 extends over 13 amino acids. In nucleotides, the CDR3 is TGTGCCAGCAGTTTAGCTGACACCTACGAGCAGTACTTC. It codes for CASSLADTYEQYF.

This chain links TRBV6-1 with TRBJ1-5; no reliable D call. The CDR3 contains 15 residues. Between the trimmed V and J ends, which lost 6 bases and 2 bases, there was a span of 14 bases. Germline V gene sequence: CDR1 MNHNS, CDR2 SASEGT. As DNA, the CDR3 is TGTGCCAGCAGCCTCCAAATGATTGGCAATCAGCCCCAGCATTTT. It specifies CASSLQMIGNQPQHF.

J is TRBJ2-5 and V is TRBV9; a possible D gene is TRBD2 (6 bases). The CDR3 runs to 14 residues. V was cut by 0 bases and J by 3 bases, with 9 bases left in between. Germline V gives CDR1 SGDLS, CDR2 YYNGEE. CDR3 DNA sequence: TGTGCCAGCAGCGTAGGAGTAGCGGAAGAGACCCAGTACTTC. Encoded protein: CASSVGVAEETQYF.

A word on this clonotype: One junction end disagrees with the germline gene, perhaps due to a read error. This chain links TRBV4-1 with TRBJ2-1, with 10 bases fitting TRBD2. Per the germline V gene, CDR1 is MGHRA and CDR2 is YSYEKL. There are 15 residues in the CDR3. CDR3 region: CASSQLAGAIDEQFF. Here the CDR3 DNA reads TGTGCCAGCAGCCAGCTAGCGGGAGCTATTGATGAGCAGTTCTTC.

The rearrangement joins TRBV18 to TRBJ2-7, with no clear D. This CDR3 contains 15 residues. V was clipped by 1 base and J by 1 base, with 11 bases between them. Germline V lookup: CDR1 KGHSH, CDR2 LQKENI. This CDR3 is CASSPQGPPSYEQYF. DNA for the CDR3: TGTGCCAGCTCACCACAGGGTCCCCCGTCCTACGAGCAGTACTTC.

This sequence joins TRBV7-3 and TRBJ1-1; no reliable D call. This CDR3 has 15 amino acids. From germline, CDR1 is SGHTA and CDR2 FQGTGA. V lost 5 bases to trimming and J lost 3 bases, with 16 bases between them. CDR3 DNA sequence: TGTGCCAGCAGCACTAATGGGGAATCGTACACTGAAGCTTTCTTT. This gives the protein CASSTNGESYTEAFF.

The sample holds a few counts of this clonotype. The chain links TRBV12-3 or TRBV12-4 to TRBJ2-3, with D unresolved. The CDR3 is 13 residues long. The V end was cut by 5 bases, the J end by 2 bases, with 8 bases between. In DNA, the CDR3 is TGTGCCAGCAGTCCTGACACCACAGATACGCAGTATTTT. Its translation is CASSPDTTDTQYF.

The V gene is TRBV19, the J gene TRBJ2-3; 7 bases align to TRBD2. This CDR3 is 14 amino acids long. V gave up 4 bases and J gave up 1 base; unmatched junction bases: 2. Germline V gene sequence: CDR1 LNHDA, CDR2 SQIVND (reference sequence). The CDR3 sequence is CASSTSGGTDTQYF. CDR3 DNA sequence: TGTGCCAGTAGTACCAGCGGGGGCACAGATACGCAGTATTTT.